Below are 22 T cell receptor beta chains sequenced from a single sample in a study of OX40 agonist ivuxolimab in advanced cancers. TCRdb's copy holds only in-frame clones and misses some; the assay was immunoSEQ multiplex PCR. The data contain some 140,000 clones, 90% to 95% of them singletons. Sample: CD4+ or CD8+ T cells sorted from blood, taken in a trial of the OX40 agonist ivuxolimab. These receptors all stem from an adult with an advanced solid tumor such as melanoma, head and neck, liver or kidney cancer.

The table lists this clone with a count of one. This chain connects TRBV28 to TRBJ2-5; D might be TRBD2 (5 bases). The V gene's germline CDR1 is MDHEN and CDR2 SYDVKM. The CDR3 runs 14 residues. V lost 6 bases and J lost 2, with 13 bases in between. The CDR3 spells CASSKQRSQETQYF. The CDR3 DNA sequence: TGTGCCAGCAGCAAACAGCGGTCGCAAGAGACCCAGTACTTC.

The rearrangement links TRBV7-9 to TRBJ2-1, with 9 bases aligning to TRBD1. The CDR3 has 16 amino acids. Per the germline V gene, CDR1 is SEHNR and CDR2 is FQNEAQ (reference sequence). Germline trimming cut 3 bases from V and 6 bases from J; bases unmatched to any gene: 9. The CDR3 nucleotides read TGTGCCAGCAGCTTTCACCGGGACAGGGCCCCCAATGAGCAGTTCTTC. Translation gives CASSFHRDRAPNEQFF.

The V gene is TRBV5-8, the J gene TRBJ2-1; 8 positions agree with TRBD2. Unmatched junction bases numbered 10, after V lost 4 bases and J lost 7 bases. CDR3 length: 15 residues. Germline V gene data show CDR1 as SGHTS and CDR2 as YDEGEE. CDR3 sequence reads: CASSPGLAAWNEQFF. Here the CDR3 DNA reads TGTGCCAGCAGCCCTGGACTAGCTGCTTGGAATGAGCAGTTCTTC.

The rearrangement joins TRBV11-2 to TRBJ1-5; D may be TRBD1 (5 bases). The germline V gene encodes CDR1 SGHAT and CDR2 FQNNGV. This CDR3 has 13 residues. The V and J ends lost 4 bases and 2 bases respectively, with 6 bases between them. The CDR3 DNA sequence: TGTGCCAGCAGCTCCAGGGGCAATCAGCCCCAGCATTTT. This sequence encodes CASSSRGNQPQHF.

The sample holds a few counts of this clone. This sequence joins TRBV5-8 and TRBJ1-2; tentatively, D is TRBD1 (5 bases). Trimming cost V 0 bases and J 1 base, with 13 bases left between them. This CDR3 region has 16 residues. The germline gives CDR1 SGHTS, CDR2 YDEGEE. Written as DNA, the CDR3 is TGTGCCAGCAGCTTGGTGACAGCAGCGGTTAACTATGGCTACACCTTC. It specifies CASSLVTAAVNYGYTF.

The rearrangement links TRBV11-2 to TRBJ2-1, with D tentatively TRBD1 or TRBD2 (5 bases each). CDR3 size: 17 residues. Germline V gene sequence: CDR1 SGHAT, CDR2 FQNNGV. Trimming pared 6 bases from V and 2 bases from J, leaving 20 bases between. The CDR3 region is CASSPSGTQGAYNEQFF. CDR3 nucleotide sequence: TGTGCCAGCAGTCCATCCGGGACCCAGGGCGCCTACAATGAGCAGTTCTTC.

This sequence joins TRBV11-2 and TRBJ1-4; maybe TRBD1 (5 bases). This CDR3 region has 14 residues. The V end lost 5 bases, the J end lost 7 bases, and 14 bases lay between the germline ends. Germline loops: CDR1 SGHAT, CDR2 FQNNGV. CDR3 region: CASSPGPLGEKLFF. CDR3 DNA sequence: TGTGCCAGCAGCCCGGGACCCTTGGGTGAAAAACTGTTTTTT.

This clone occurred once. The V gene is TRBV5-1, the J gene TRBJ1-5; TRBD1 might be the D (6 bases). Germline lookup yields CDR1 SGHRS and CDR2 YFSETQ. V shed 1 base and J shed 2 bases, with 10 bases lying between them. This CDR3 region has 15 residues. Here the CDR3 DNA reads TGCGCCAGCAGCTTGCGTCCAGGGGGCAATCAGCCCCAGCATTTT. Translating gives CASSLRPGGNQPQHF.

The gene calls are TRBV14 and TRBJ2-7, with D unresolved. V was shortened by 3 bases and J by 4 bases, with 4 bases between the two germline ends. The CDR3 contains 11 residues. Germline loops: CDR1 SGHDN, CDR2 FVKESK. CDR3 region: CASSHGYEQYF. DNA for the CDR3: TGTGCCAGCAGCCATGGGTACGAGCAGTACTTC.

The rearrangement links TRBV6-1 to TRBJ2-5; 9 bases align to TRBD1. CDR3 length: 14 amino acids. J gave up 5 bases and V 3 bases, and 4 bases lay outside the gene matches. Germline V CDR1 and CDR2: MNHNS, SASEGT. The CDR3 protein is CASSETGGRETQYF. Written as DNA, the CDR3 is TGTGCCAGCAGTGAGACAGGGGGAAGGGAGACCCAGTACTTC.

The rearrangement uses TRBV28 and TRBJ2-1; the match to TRBD2 covers 9 bases. CDR1 and CDR2 from the germline V gene are MDHEN and SYDVKM. This CDR3 comprises 14 residues. After removal of 6 bases from V and 8 bases from J, the junction contained 8 bases not matched to a gene. CDR3: CASSGASGNDEQFF. The CDR3 coding sequence is TGTGCCAGCAGCGGGGCTAGCGGGAATGATGAGCAGTTCTTC.

The chain has TRBV12-5 and TRBJ2-1, with 7 bases fitting TRBD2. Germline V CDR1 and CDR2: LGHNT, FRNRAP. V shed 2 bases and J 9 bases; nucleotides not matched to a gene: 10. The CDR3 loop spans 15 amino acids. CDR3 coding DNA: TGTGCTAGTGGTTTGCCCCTGAGCGGGGATCGTGAGCAGTTCTTC. Amino acid sequence: CASGLPLSGDREQFF. The complete variable domain, with remaining parts taken from reference TRBV12-5 and TRBJ2-1, reads DARVTQTPRHKVTEMGQEVTMRCQPILGHNTVFWYRQTMMQGLELLAYFRNRAPLDDSGMPKDRFSAEMPDATLATLKIQPSEPRDSAVYFCASGLPLSGDREQFFGPGTRLTVL.

V gene TRBV5-4 combines with J gene TRBJ2-2, with D uncertain. Trimming shortened V by 1 base and J by 2 bases, and 9 bases separated the two germline ends. CDR3 length: 15 residues. Germline CDR1 reads SGHNT; CDR2 reads YYREEE (reference sequence). The CDR3 region has the DNA TGTGCCAGCAGCTTGTCGGGCCTAAACACCGGGGAGCTGTTTTTT. It specifies CASSLSGLNTGELFF.

V gene TRBV7-2 combines with J gene TRBJ2-5, with a tentative D call TRBD1 (7 bases). Germline CDR1 is SGHTA and CDR2 is FQGNSA. V was trimmed by 5 bases and J by 4 bases, leaving 17 bases between them. The CDR3 covers 15 residues. Written as DNA, the CDR3 is TGTGCCAGCAGCACCCCAGGGGGGCTAGGAGAGACCCAGTACTTC. Translation gives CASSTPGGLGETQYF.

The chain links TRBV7-2 to TRBJ1-2; D gene ambiguous. Looked up from germline, CDR1 is SGHTA and CDR2 is FQGNSA. The CDR3 is made up of 14 amino acids. Trimming cost V 5 bases and J 7 bases, with 17 bases left between them. The CDR3 DNA sequence: TGTGCCAGCAGCCCCATCCGGGGAGTGGCTGGCTACACCTTC. Protein product: CASSPIRGVAGYTF.

The chain uses TRBV5-6 and TRBJ2-2; D assignment may be TRBD1 or TRBD2 (5 bases each). Germline CDR1 SGHDT, CDR2 YYEEEE. V shed 5 bases and J shed 2 bases, with 13 bases lying between them. The CDR3 has 15 amino acids. Written as DNA, the CDR3 is TGTGCCAGCAGATACGGGGCCCTAAACACCGGGGAGCTGTTTTTT. Translated: CASRYGALNTGELFF.

The chain employs TRBV6-6 and TRBJ2-1; 12 bases fit TRBD1. J gave up 7 bases and V 6 bases, and 7 bases lay outside the gene matches. CDR1 and CDR2 (germline): MNHNY, SVGAGI (reference sequence). CDR3 length: 15 residues. The CDR3 spells CASSKPGQGANEQFF. The CDR3 DNA is TGTGCCAGCAGCAAACCGGGACAGGGGGCGAATGAGCAGTTCTTC.

The CDR3 loop is CASSATPTGGNYGYTF. CDR3 bases: TGCGCCAGCAGCGCTACGCCGACAGGGGGTAACTATGGCTACACCTTC. This chain joins TRBV5-1 and TRBJ1-2; 9 positions match TRBD1. The CDR3 totals 16 residues. CDR1 is SGHRS and CDR2 is YFSETQ in the germline V gene. V gave up 4 bases and J gave up 1 base; unmatched junction bases: 8.

J is TRBJ1-5 and V is TRBV18; D remains ambiguous. The CDR3 runs to 15 residues. V lost 3 bases and J lost 0, with 9 bases in between. CDR1 and CDR2 from the germline V gene are KGHSH and LQKENI. The CDR3 spells CASSPSGFSNQPQHF. CDR3 coding DNA: TGTGCCAGCTCACCGTCGGGGTTTAGCAATCAGCCCCAGCATTTT.

This chain uses TRBV19 with TRBJ2-2; D is uncertain. The V and J ends lost 3 bases and 4 bases respectively, with 15 bases between them. Per the germline V gene, CDR1 is LNHDA and CDR2 is SQIVND (reference sequence). There are 16 residues in the CDR3. This CDR3 reads CASSILGMGSTGELFF. The DNA for the CDR3 is TGTGCCAGTAGTATTCTGGGGATGGGCAGCACCGGGGAGCTGTTTTTT.

The chain couples TRBV5-6 to TRBJ2-7; 8 positions agree with TRBD2. The CDR3 has 15 residues. CDR1 and CDR2 from the germline V gene are SGHDT and YYEEEE. With 4 bases clipped from V and 3 bases from J, the junction kept 9 bases outside the gene matches. The CDR3 DNA follows: TGTGCCAGCAGCCCCGGGACTAGGGAGGACTACGAGCAGTACTTC. This translates into CASSPGTREDYEQYF. The variable domain in full, completed from reference TRBV5-6 and TRBJ2-7, reads DAGVTQSPTHLIKTRGQQVTLRCSPKSGHDTVSWYQQALGQGPQFIFQYYEEEERQRGNFPDRFSGHQFPNYSSELNVNALLLGDSALYLCASSPGTREDYEQYFGPGTRLTVT.

A note on this clone: The sample contains more than one DNA sequence encoding this CDR3. This chain joins TRBV9 and TRBJ2-1; a possible D gene is TRBD2 (5 bases). The V end was cut by 0 bases, the J end by 4 bases, with 8 bases between. Germline assignment: CDR1 SGDLS and CDR2 YYNGEE. The CDR3 length is 14 residues. The chain's CDR3 is CASSVGGRYNEQFF. CDR3 DNA: TGTGCCAGCAGCGTAGGTGGGAGATACAATGAGCAGTTCTTC.